The 3 T cell receptor beta chains given below trace back to one sample, sequenced in a study of T cells in placental villitis. General study points: Compared with controls at around 0.006, villitis of unknown etiology placentae showed median clonality 0.057.

This was the immunoSEQ v4 assay. Sequencing was performed with immunoSEQ multiplex PCR; in TCRdb, only in-frame clones are kept and a portion is missing. Among just under 1,500 clones, more than 70% were seen once, and the ten largest hold roughly 8%. Their antigens are not known. Source material: placental tissue containing maternal and fetal cells. These receptor sequences come from a human patient with villitis of unknown etiology; the placental T cells may come from both mother and fetus.

V is TRBV9 and J is TRBJ1-1; D is unclear. Germline CDR1 and CDR2: SGDLS and YYNGEE. Trimming stripped 3 bases from V and 6 bases from J, with 12 bases between. The CDR3 runs 13 residues. In DNA, the CDR3 is TGTGCCAGCAGCGAGGGAGTTGGACCTGAAGCTTTCTTT. It codes for CASSEGVGPEAFF.

The V and J genes are TRBV30 and TRBJ2-7, with D perhaps matching TRBD1 or TRBD2 (5 bases each). The CDR3 sequence is 11 residues long. V was trimmed by 3 bases and J by 6 bases, leaving 9 bases between them. Germline assignment: CDR1 GTSNPN and CDR2 SVGIG (reference sequence). CDR3: CAWSGDGEQYF. The CDR3 DNA follows: TGTGCCTGGAGCGGGGACGGCGAGCAGTACTTC.

The V call is TRBV13, the J call TRBJ1-2, with D tentatively TRBD1 (6 bases). The CDR3 sequence is 16 residues long. V was cut by 7 bases and J by 7 bases, with 25 bases left in between. From germline, CDR1 is PRHDT and CDR2 FYEKMQ (reference sequence). CDR3 nucleotides: TGTGCCAGCACCCCCGGCGGCAGGGGCGTGGGTCTTGGCTACACCTTC. This encodes CASTPGGRGVGLGYTF.